A selection of T cell receptor beta chains follows, all from one sample in a study of T cell changes during pregnancy in multiple sclerosis. The protocol was immunoSEQ multiplex PCR, while the TCRdb copy is restricted to in-frame clones and leaves out a portion. Of about 17,000 clones listed, 84% are singletons. Specimen: CD8+ T cells from peripheral blood mononuclear cells, collected in the second trimester of pregnancy. These receptors all stem from a female donor in good health, enrolled as a control in a pregnancy study. CDR3s include the opening cysteine and the closing phenylalanine or tryptophan. The order of the fields is CDR3 DNA, CDR3 protein, clone size, J gene, D gene, V gene. A D gene is named only where the DNA matches it firmly. Not every row has a clone size; where given, it reads once, few, many or a size class.

CDR3nt: TGTGCCAGCGGGGCCCCTAGCACAGATACGCAGTATTTT; CDR3aa: CASGAPSTDTQYF; abundance: -; j_gene: TRBJ2-3; d_gene: -; v_gene: TRBV27
CDR3nt: TGTGCCAGCAGCCCCTCCGGGACAGGGTCCTACGAGCAGTACTTC; CDR3aa: CASSPSGTGSYEQYF; abundance: -; j_gene: TRBJ2-7; d_gene: TRBD1; v_gene: TRBV7-3
CDR3nt: TGTGCCAGCAGCCAGCGGGGGGGAAAAGATACGCAGTATTTT; CDR3aa: CASSQRGGKDTQYF; abundance: -; j_gene: TRBJ2-3; d_gene: TRBD2; v_gene: TRBV5-5
CDR3nt: TGTGCCATCAGTGACCCCGGCTCTGGAAACACCATATATTTT; CDR3aa: CAISDPGSGNTIYF; abundance: -; j_gene: TRBJ1-3; d_gene: -; v_gene: TRBV10-3
CDR3nt: TGTGCCAGCAGCCTAGATGGGGGACTTACCACAGATACGCAGTATTTT; CDR3aa: CASSLDGGLTTDTQYF; abundance: -; j_gene: TRBJ2-3; d_gene: -; v_gene: TRBV7-9
CDR3nt: TGTGCCAGTAGTATCGATGGACAGGGAAACGAGCAGTACTTC; CDR3aa: CASSIDGQGNEQYF; abundance: -; j_gene: TRBJ2-7; d_gene: TRBD1; v_gene: TRBV19
CDR3nt: TGTGCCAGCAGCACGAGCCTCGCGGGGGGGCAAGAGACCCAGTACTTC; CDR3aa: CASSTSLAGGQETQYF; abundance: -; j_gene: TRBJ2-5; d_gene: TRBD2; v_gene: TRBV7-9
CDR3nt: TGCGCCAGCAGCTTTAGGGACAGGGTCTACGAGCAGTACTTC; CDR3aa: CASSFRDRVYEQYF; abundance: -; j_gene: TRBJ2-7; d_gene: TRBD1; v_gene: TRBV10-2
CDR3nt: TGTGCCAGCAGCTTACAGGGCCTCCTCACCGGGGAGCTGTTTTTT; CDR3aa: CASSLQGLLTGELFF; abundance: -; j_gene: TRBJ2-2; d_gene: -; v_gene: TRBV13
CDR3nt: TGCGCCAGCAGCCAATCCACCCCCGGCTCCTACGAGCAGTACTTC; CDR3aa: CASSQSTPGSYEQYF; abundance: -; j_gene: TRBJ2-7; d_gene: -; v_gene: TRBV4-1
CDR3nt: TGTGCCAGCAGAGAGTCCGGGACAGGGTCCTACGAGCAGTACTTC; CDR3aa: CASRESGTGSYEQYF; abundance: few; j_gene: TRBJ2-7; d_gene: TRBD1; v_gene: TRBV6-5
CDR3nt: TGTGCCAGCAGCTTATATGGGACAGGGAACTATGGCTACACCTTC; CDR3aa: CASSLYGTGNYGYTF; abundance: -; j_gene: TRBJ1-2; d_gene: TRBD1; v_gene: TRBV7-9
CDR3nt: TGTGCCAGTAGTATAGGCGCGAGCTCCTACAATGAGCAGTTCTTC; CDR3aa: CASSIGASSYNEQFF; abundance: -; j_gene: TRBJ2-1; d_gene: -; v_gene: TRBV19
CDR3nt: TGCAGTGTAGGTGGGGGGGCCTACAATGAGCAGTTCTTC; CDR3aa: CSVGGGAYNEQFF; abundance: once; j_gene: TRBJ2-1; d_gene: TRBD2; v_gene: TRBV29-1
CDR3nt: TGTGCCATCAGGCTGGAACCCACAGCTTACGAGCAGTACTTC; CDR3aa: CAIRLEPTAYEQYF; abundance: -; j_gene: TRBJ2-7; d_gene: -; v_gene: TRBV10-3
CDR3nt: TGTGCCAGCAGTTTAGTGGAGTCTAGCACAGATACGCAGTATTTT; CDR3aa: CASSLVESSTDTQYF; abundance: -; j_gene: TRBJ2-3; d_gene: -; v_gene: TRBV27
CDR3nt: TGTGCCAGCAGCACACCTACAGAAAAAAACATTCAGTACTTC; CDR3aa: CASSTPTEKNIQYF; abundance: -; j_gene: TRBJ2-4; d_gene: -; v_gene: TRBV7-9
CDR3nt: TGTGCCAGCAGCCTCCGGGACAGTTTCTCTGGGGCCAACGTCCTGACTTTC; CDR3aa: CASSLRDSFSGANVLTF; abundance: -; j_gene: TRBJ2-6; d_gene: TRBD1; v_gene: TRBV7-2
CDR3nt: TGCAGTGCTAGCTCGACAAATACGCAGTATTTT; CDR3aa: CSASSTNTQYF; abundance: -; j_gene: TRBJ2-3; d_gene: -; v_gene: TRBV20-1
CDR3nt: TGCGCCAGCAGCGGGAACCGGGACAGATCGACTGGGGAGCTGTTTTTT; CDR3aa: CASSGNRDRSTGELFF; abundance: -; j_gene: TRBJ2-2; d_gene: TRBD1; v_gene: TRBV4-1